This T cell receptor (beta chain) is drawn from a study of lymphopenia after photon versus proton radiotherapy. Germline trimming cut 2 bases from V and 2 bases from J; bases unmatched to any gene: 2. The CDR3 has 15 residues. Germline V lookup: CDR1 SGHRS, CDR2 YFSETQ. Using immunoSEQ multiplex PCR, the repertoire was profiled, and TCRdb retains in-frame clones only, with some absent. The sample yields some 33,000 clones, under 90% seen once. In the case of this clone: Its antigen is undetermined.

General study points: Better survival with proton therapy was suggested as possible, not demonstrated. After lymphocyte nadir, photon-treated repertoires showed oligoclonal expansion, especially CD8+ Temra.

The starting material was peripheral blood, obtained from a patient treated with photon-based radiotherapy. The chain links TRBV5-1 to TRBJ2-1; 9 bases agree with TRBD1. This receptor was obtained from a woman aged 45 to 65 with pancreatic cancer. The CDR3 nucleotides are TGCGCCAGCAGCTTTGGACAGGGGACCTACAATGAGCAGTTCTTC. This translates into CASSFGQGTYNEQFF. The whole variable domain, filled in from reference TRBV5-1 and TRBJ2-1, reads KAGVTQTPRYLIKTRGQQVTLSCSPISGHRSVSWYQQTPGQGLQFLFEYFSETQRNKGNFPGRFSGRQFSNSRSEMNVSTLELGDSALYLCASSFGQGTYNEQFFGPGTRLTVL.